The count of the clone carrying this TCR beta chain is one. Its antigen is as yet unknown. These data belong to a study of cytomegalovirus exposure and HLA in healthy donors. General study findings and limits: Association of 17,000 or so TCR beta sequences with HLA alleles was found at 0.05 false discovery rate in a later analysis. In a later analysis, a missense DCLRE1C variant was linked to TCR beta V- and J-gene trimming. A later analysis appeared to link common viral pathogens to several of the most significant clusters.

Trimming took 7 bases from V and 11 from J; bases not matched to a gene: 7. The CDR3 contains 14 residues. The germline V gene has CDR1 SEHNR and CDR2 FQNEAQ (reference sequence). 13 Jbeta primers and 60 Vbeta primers were used for the PCR. Some clones are missing from TCRdb's copy, which holds only in-frame ones; the method was immunoSEQ multiplex PCR. The sample consists of just over 95,000 clones, around 84% of them appearing once. The TCR sequence derives from a middle-aged woman in good health and CMV-seropositive. The sample was PBMCs. The genes are TRBV7-9 and TRBJ1-6; 11 bases match TRBD1. CDR3 sequence (DNA): TGTGCCAGCAACTCCGGGACAGGGGGGACACCCCTCCACTTT. It translates to CASNSGTGGTPLHF.